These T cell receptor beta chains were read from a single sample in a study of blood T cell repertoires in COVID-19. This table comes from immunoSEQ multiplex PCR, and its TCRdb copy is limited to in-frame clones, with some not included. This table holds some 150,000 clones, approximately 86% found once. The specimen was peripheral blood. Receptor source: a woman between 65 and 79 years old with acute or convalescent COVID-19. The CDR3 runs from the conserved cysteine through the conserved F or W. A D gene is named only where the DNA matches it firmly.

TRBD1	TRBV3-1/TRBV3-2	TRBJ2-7	CASSHRDRPPYEQYF
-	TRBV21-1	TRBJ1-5	CASSKVRERNQPQHF
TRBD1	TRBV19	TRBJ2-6	CASSIETGASSGANVLTF
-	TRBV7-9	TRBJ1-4	CASSLGAGLNEKLFF
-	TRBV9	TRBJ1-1	CASTWGANTEAFF
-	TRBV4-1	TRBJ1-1	CASSLTGTEAFF
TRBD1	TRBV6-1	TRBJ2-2	CASSGDRSWDRGRAGELFF
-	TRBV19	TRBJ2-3	CASSSRRQPSTDTQYF
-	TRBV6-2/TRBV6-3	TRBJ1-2	CASSPRDNYGYTF
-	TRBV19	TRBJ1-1	CASSWGLNTEAFF
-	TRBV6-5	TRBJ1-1	CASSYSWQGSTEAFF
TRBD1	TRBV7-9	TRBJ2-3	CASSLADRGLTDTQYF
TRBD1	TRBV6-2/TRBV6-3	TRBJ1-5	CASSDRASNQPQHF
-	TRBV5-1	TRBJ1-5	CASSPEGPNSNQPQHF
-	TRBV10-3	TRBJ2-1	CAISESTQGYEQFF
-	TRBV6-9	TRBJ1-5	CAGEGHSNQPQHF
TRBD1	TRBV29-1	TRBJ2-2	CSVDRGRRTGELFF
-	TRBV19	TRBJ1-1	CASRGSRSNTEAFF
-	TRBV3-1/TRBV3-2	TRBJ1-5	CASSQESSQGQPQHF
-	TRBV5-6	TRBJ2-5	CASSFLPETGWGTQYF
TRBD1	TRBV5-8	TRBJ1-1	CASSWGQGNTEAFF
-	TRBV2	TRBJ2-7	CASRRQISYEQYF
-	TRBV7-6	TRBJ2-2	CASSSFLTGTGELFF
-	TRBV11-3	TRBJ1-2	CASSLERTPFNYGYTF
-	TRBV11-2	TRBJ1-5	CASSLAGFSNQPQHF
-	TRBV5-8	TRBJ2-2	CASSQRRTTGSPGELFF
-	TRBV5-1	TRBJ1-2	CASSRDSVNYGYTF
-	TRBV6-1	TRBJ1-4	CASSEAAGAGNEKLFF
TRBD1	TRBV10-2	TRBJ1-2	CASSADRAGGYTF
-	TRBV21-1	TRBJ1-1	CASITPTQRGTEAFF
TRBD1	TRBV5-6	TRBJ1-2	CASSLTVGQGPLYGYTF
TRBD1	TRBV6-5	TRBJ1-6	CASRPPGQLNSPLHF
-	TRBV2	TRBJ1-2	CASRLGGGGNHGYTF
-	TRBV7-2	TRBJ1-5	CASSRKAGGEPQHF
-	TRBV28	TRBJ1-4	CASIGPQINNEKLFF
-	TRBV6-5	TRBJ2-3	CASSYRASGTDTQYF
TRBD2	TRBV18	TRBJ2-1	CASSPSVGGSGAGLSYNEQFF
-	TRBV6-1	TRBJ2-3	CASSELLVYTDTQYF
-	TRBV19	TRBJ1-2	CASSIDLRGVDYGYTF
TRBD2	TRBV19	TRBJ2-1	CASSSGLAGGEMDNEQFF
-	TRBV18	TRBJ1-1	CASSLQGQNTEAFF
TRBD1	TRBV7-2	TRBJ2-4	CASSLDRQGAAKNIQYF
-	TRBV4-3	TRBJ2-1	CASSQDTGPHQFF
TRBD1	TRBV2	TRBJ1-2	CASRGEWTGANGYTF
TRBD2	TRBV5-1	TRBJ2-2	CASSLTRGGTTGELFF
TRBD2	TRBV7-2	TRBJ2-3	CASSFLSGGRGIDTQYF